This T cell receptor (beta chain) derives from a study of Graves' ophthalmopathy and Graves' hyperthyroidism. Findings and caveats of the study: In separating ophthalmopathy from stable hyperthyroidism, a 13-signature model achieved 87.88% sensitivity and around 80% specificity.

Amplification from RNA transcripts yielded the TCR beta CDR3 regions. First-round RT-PCR employed HTBI primers, with a second-round multiplex PCR after it. Via MiXCR, TCRdb re-called the multiplex PCR reads, giving one row per CDR3 protein. Of 300,000 to 400,000 distinct CDR3 sequences listed, about a sixth are singletons. The CDR3 is 13 amino acids. Trimming removed 4 bases from V and 6 bases from J, with 9 bases in between. CDR1 and CDR2 from the germline V gene are KGHDR and SFDVKD. Ten or more counts support this clonotype. The antigen remains unidentified. This chain joins TRBV24-1 and TRBJ2-4; D not resolved. The sequence was collected from an adult woman with stable Graves' hyperthyroidism. Sequencing was carried out using peripheral blood. The CDR3 DNA is TGTGCCACCAGTGAGTCCGGTTTAAACATTCAGTACTTC. Translating it yields CATSESGLNIQYF.